This T cell receptor beta chain is from a study of early T cells in non-severe SARS-CoV-2 infection. Separate cDNA molecules each had unique molecular identifiers attached to them. TCRdb called the 5' RACE reads again in MiXCR, with one record for every CDR3 protein. The sample lists some 82,000 distinct CDR3 sequences, roughly 12% occurring once. The germline gives CDR1 SGHRS, CDR2 YFSETQ. The CDR3 runs to 15 residues. Trimming cost V 0 bases and J 1 base, with 8 bases left between them. This clonotype was recorded at least ten times. The V gene is TRBV5-1, the J gene TRBJ1-5, with a possible D match to TRBD1 (5 bases). The clonotype originates from an adult who was a healthcare worker with PCR-confirmed SARS-CoV-2 infection or an uninfected control (not recorded which). The specimen sequenced was whole blood. The CDR3 DNA is TGCGCCAGCAGCTTGGGGCAGGGCAGCAATCAGCCCCAGCATTTT. Translated: CASSLGQGSNQPQHF.